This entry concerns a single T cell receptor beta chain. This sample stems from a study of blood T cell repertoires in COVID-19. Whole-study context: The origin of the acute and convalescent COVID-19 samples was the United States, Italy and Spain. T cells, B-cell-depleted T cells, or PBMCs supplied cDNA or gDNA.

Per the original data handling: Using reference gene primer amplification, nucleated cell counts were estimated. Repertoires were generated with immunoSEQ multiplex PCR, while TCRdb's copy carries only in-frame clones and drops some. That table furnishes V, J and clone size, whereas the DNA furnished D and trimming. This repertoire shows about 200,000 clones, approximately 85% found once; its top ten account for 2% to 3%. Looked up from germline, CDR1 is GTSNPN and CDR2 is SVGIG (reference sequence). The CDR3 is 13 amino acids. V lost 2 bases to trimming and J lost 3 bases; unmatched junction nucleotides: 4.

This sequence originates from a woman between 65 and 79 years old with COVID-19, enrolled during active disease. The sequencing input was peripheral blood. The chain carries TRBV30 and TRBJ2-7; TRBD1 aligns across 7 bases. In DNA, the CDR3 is TGTGCCTGGAGTCTGGACAGGTACTACGAGCAGTACTTC. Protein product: CAWSLDRYYEQYF.